This is a list of T cell receptor beta chains from one sample in a study of shared clonotypes between healthy human individuals. TCRdb's copy holds only in-frame clones and misses some; the assay was immunoSEQ multiplex PCR. Among some 1,400,000 clones listed, roughly 96% were seen once. Sequencing input: naive CD4+ T cells sorted from blood. Receptors originate from a man aged 30 to 45 in good health. Both conserved end residues are part of each CDR3. The D gene is left open where the match is weak. Where a row states a size, it is once, few, many or the class of an expanded clone; other rows omit it.

>.|TRBD1|18|TRBV18|TRBJ2-6
TGTGCCAGCTCACCTCCAAATCCAGGGGGATCTGGGGCCAACGTCCTGACTTTC
CASSPPNPGGSGANVLTF
>.|.|18|TRBV5-1|TRBJ1-5
TGCGCCAGCAGCTTGGTCCCAGGGGATGGCTATAGCAATCAGCCCCAGCATTTT
CASSLVPGDGYSNQPQHF
>.|TRBD1|14|TRBV7-9|TRBJ2-7
TGTGCCAGTAGGGGGACAGGGGCAGGGAGCGAGCAGTACTTC
CASRGTGAGSEQYF
>.|.|14|TRBV9|TRBJ1-1
TGTGCCAGCTCGTTGGGACGGGGGAACACTGAAGCTTTCTTT
CASSLGRGNTEAFF
>.|TRBD1|16|TRBV5-4|TRBJ2-2
TGTGCCAGCAGCGGGACGGGACAGGGGAACACCGGGGAGCTGTTTTTT
CASSGTGQGNTGELFF
>.|.|16|TRBV28|TRBJ1-3
TGTGCCAGCAGTTTCTGGCGGGCCTCCTCTGGAAACACCATATATTTT
CASSFWRASSGNTIYF
>once|.|14|TRBV2|TRBJ2-1
TGTGCCAGCAGTGAACACATTGTAACAACGGCGCAGTTCTTC
CASSEHIVTTAQFF
>once|TRBD2|13|TRBV29-1|TRBJ2-5
TGCAGCGTGGCGGGGGGGGTCAGTTCAGTCCAGTACTTC
CSVAGGVSSVQYF
>.|.|13|TRBV5-4|TRBJ2-1
TGTGCCAGCAGCCCACCCGGGACTGATGAGCAGTTCTTC
CASSPPGTDEQFF
>.|.|14|TRBV5-1|TRBJ2-2
TGCGCCAGCAGCTCGGGGGAAAGGACCGGGGAGCTGTTTTTT
CASSSGERTGELFF
>.|TRBD1|19|TRBV18|TRBJ1-1
TGTGCCAGCTCACCACGGTTGGGGACAGGGGGCGCGGCGAACACTGAAGCTTTCTTT
CASSPRLGTGGAANTEAFF
>.|.|13|TRBV6-1|TRBJ1-3
TGTGCCAGCAGTGAATCGAGTGGAAACACCATATATTTT
CASSESSGNTIYF
>.|.|13|TRBV11-2|TRBJ2-7
TGTGCCAGCACCAGGGCTGCCCATTACGAGCAGTACTTC
CASTRAAHYEQYF
>.|.|16|TRBV4-1|TRBJ2-7
TGCGCCAGCAGCCAAGATTATACGACTGCAGAGCCCGAGCAGTACTTC
CASSQDYTTAEPEQYF